A selection of T cell receptor beta chains follows, all from one sample in a study of T cell responses to AZD1222 COVID-19 vaccine. Profiled with immunoSEQ multiplex PCR; TCRdb holds only in-frame clones, not every one. This sample has around 100,000 clones, with around 92% found just once. The sequencing here drew on peripheral blood, taken on day 0 of AZD1222 vaccination. These receptors were obtained from an adult in good health. The CDR3 runs from the conserved cysteine through the conserved F or W. The order of the fields is J gene, clone size, V gene, D gene, CDR3 DNA, CDR3 protein. The D gene is left open where the match is weak. Only part of the rows carry a size: once, few, many, or a class if the clone is expanded.

>TRBJ2-7|-|TRBV7-6|TRBD2
TGTGCCAGCAGCTTGGCGGGAGGCTCCTACGAGCAGTACTTC
CASSLAGGSYEQYF
>TRBJ2-7|-|TRBV3-1/TRBV3-2|TRBD1
TGTGCCAGCAGCCCCGGGACAGCACTTGGGTACGAGCAGTACTTC
CASSPGTALGYEQYF
>TRBJ1-3|-|TRBV15|TRBD1
TGTGCCACCAGCGGGGGACAGGGAGGGTTTGGAAACACCATATATTTT
CATSGGQGGFGNTIYF
>TRBJ2-3|once|TRBV9|TRBD2
TGTGCCAGCAGCCAGGGACTAGCGTACACAGATACGCAGTATTTT
CASSQGLAYTDTQYF
>TRBJ1-1|-|TRBV18|-
TGTGCCAGCTTCCTGGGTCTGAACACTGAAGCTTTCTTT
CASFLGLNTEAFF
>TRBJ2-2|-|TRBV6-4|TRBD2
TGTGCCAGCAGTCCACTAGCGGGAGATGATACCGGGGAGCTGTTTTTT
CASSPLAGDDTGELFF
>TRBJ2-3|-|TRBV19|-
TGTGCCAGTAGTAACGCGGGAACCCGCACAGATACGCAGTATTTT
CASSNAGTRTDTQYF
>TRBJ2-4|-|TRBV19|-
TGTGCCAGTAGTATGGGGCAGGGAGAGTACTTC
CASSMGQGEYF
>TRBJ1-1|-|TRBV5-6|TRBD1
TGTGCCAGCAGCTTGGGGTACAGGGGTGAAGCTTTCTTT
CASSLGYRGEAFF
>TRBJ1-1|-|TRBV19|TRBD1
TGTGCCAGTAGTGTCCCCGGACAGGGTAGGCGTGAAGCTTTCTTT
CASSVPGQGRREAFF
>TRBJ2-3|-|TRBV5-4|-
TGTGCCAGCAGCTTCGGGGAAATTGCGGCAGATACGCAGTATTTT
CASSFGEIAADTQYF
>TRBJ1-4|-|TRBV5-4|TRBD1
TGTGCCAGCAGCATTTACAACAGGGGAGATAATGAAAAACTGTTTTTT
CASSIYNRGDNEKLFF
>TRBJ2-7|-|TRBV7-8|-
TGTGCCAGCAGCCGCACGGACAGTCGCTACGAGCAGTACTTC
CASSRTDSRYEQYF
>TRBJ1-2|-|TRBV18|-
TGTGCCAGCTCACCACCGGGGCAGGAACTCTATGGCTACACCTTC
CASSPPGQELYGYTF
>TRBJ2-2|once|TRBV7-9|TRBD1
TGTGCCAGCAGCCCACCAACCGGGACAGGGTCCGGGGAGCTGTTTTTT
CASSPPTGTGSGELFF
>TRBJ2-3|-|TRBV5-4|-
TGTGCCAGCAGCTTGGAGGGTAGCACAGATACGCAGTATTTT
CASSLEGSTDTQYF
>TRBJ2-2|-|TRBV4-3|TRBD1
TGCGCCAGCAGCCAGATGACAGGGACGAACACCGGGGAGCTGTTTTTT
CASSQMTGTNTGELFF
>TRBJ2-7|-|TRBV3-1/TRBV3-2|-
TGTGCCAGCAGAGCCCCCTCCTACGAGCAGTACTTC
CASRAPSYEQYF
>TRBJ2-2|-|TRBV5-5|-
TGTGCCAGCAGCTTGGGAGGGCTGGGGGCCGGGGAGCTGTTTTTT
CASSLGGLGAGELFF
>TRBJ1-1|-|TRBV18|-
TGTGCCAGCTCACCCACCCCGGGGGCTCGGATGAACACTGAAGCTTTCTTT
CASSPTPGARMNTEAFF
>TRBJ2-7|-|TRBV18|-
TGTGCCAGCTCACCACCGGGGACCGCTAAGTACTACGAGCAGTACTTC
CASSPPGTAKYYEQYF
>TRBJ2-7|-|TRBV28|-
TGTGCCAGCAGTGGGGATCGACTAATCAGCGAGCAGTACTTC
CASSGDRLISEQYF
>TRBJ2-5|-|TRBV27|-
TGTGCCAGCGGATGGAAAAAAGAGACCCAGTACTTC
CASGWKKETQYF
>TRBJ2-7|-|TRBV28|-
TGTGCCAGCAGTTTCCGACTCGGAGGGCACGAGCAGTACTTC
CASSFRLGGHEQYF
>TRBJ2-5|-|TRBV28|-
TGTGCCAGCCTCCCCGCAGGGGCCGGAGAGACCCAGTACTTC
CASLPAGAGETQYF
>TRBJ1-1|-|TRBV28|-
TGTGCCAGCAGAACGACGGCAGGGAGGAGAGCTGAAGCTTTCTTT
CASRTTAGRRAEAFF
>TRBJ1-6|many|TRBV12-3/TRBV12-4|-
TGTGCCAGCAGGTCGCAGGCAGGCTCACCCCTCCACTTT
CASRSQAGSPLHF
>TRBJ2-2|-|TRBV24-1|TRBD2
TGTGCCACCAGTGACCCGGCCCAGCGGGAGGGATATGCCGGGGAGCTGTTTTTT
CATSDPAQREGYAGELFF
>TRBJ1-5|-|TRBV28|TRBD1
TGTGCCAGCAGTTCCCCCAACAGGGGTATTAGCAATCAGCCCCAGCATTTT
CASSSPNRGISNQPQHF
>TRBJ2-2|-|TRBV2|TRBD2
TGTGCCAGCAGTGTCCCGGGAGGGGTCACCGGGGAGCTGTTTTTT
CASSVPGGVTGELFF
>TRBJ2-2|-|TRBV5-3|-
TGTGCCAGAAGCTTGGCGTCAGGGAACACCGGGGAGCTGTTTTTT
CARSLASGNTGELFF
>TRBJ2-1|few|TRBV6-5|-
TGTGCCAGCAGGCGGGGCAGCTCCTACAATGAGCAGTTCTTC
CASRRGSSYNEQFF
>TRBJ2-7|-|TRBV12-3/TRBV12-4|-
TGTGCCAGCAGGCGGTCCAACTACGAGCAGTACTTC
CASRRSNYEQYF
>TRBJ1-5|few|TRBV5-6|-
TGTGCCAGCAGCCCCGGTCGTGGGTCAGTATATCAGCCCCAGCATTTT
CASSPGRGSVYQPQHF
>TRBJ2-3|-|TRBV11-2|-
TGTGCCAGCAGCTTAGATCGTGGGTTAGGAGGGAACACAGATACGCAGTATTTT
CASSLDRGLGGNTDTQYF
>TRBJ2-1|-|TRBV30|TRBD2
TGTGCCTGGAGGGGGCGTCCAGCGGGAGTTTTAGGAGAGCAGTTCTTC
CAWRGRPAGVLGEQFF
>TRBJ2-7|-|TRBV28|TRBD2
TGTGCCAGCAGGATTTATAGCGGGAGCTACGAGCAGTACTTC
CASRIYSGSYEQYF
>TRBJ2-3|-|TRBV6-4|-
TGTGCCAGCAGTGCGGAACGGGGGGATACGCAGTATTTT
CASSAERGDTQYF
>TRBJ2-3|-|TRBV7-9|TRBD2
TGTGCCAGCAGCTTATGGGCTAGCGGGAGTGCAGATACGCAGTATTTT
CASSLWASGSADTQYF
>TRBJ1-1|-|TRBV7-2|-
TGTGCCAGCAGCTTAGTTCAATGGGCAGAAGAAGCTTTCTTT
CASSLVQWAEEAFF
>TRBJ1-1|-|TRBV29-1|-
TGCAGCGCGTTCCTCCAGGGAGGGAGGACTGAAGCTTTCTTT
CSAFLQGGRTEAFF
>TRBJ1-1|-|TRBV7-9|TRBD1
TGTGCCAGCAGCTTACCGGGGACAGTGAACACTGAAGCTTTCTTT
CASSLPGTVNTEAFF
>TRBJ1-2|-|TRBV12-3/TRBV12-4|-
TGTGCCAGCAGTCACCCCGGAAACTATGGCTACACCTTC
CASSHPGNYGYTF
>TRBJ2-1|-|TRBV11-2|TRBD2
TGTGCCAGCAGCTTATGGACTAGCGGACAATACAATGAGCAGTTCTTC
CASSLWTSGQYNEQFF
>TRBJ1-1|-|TRBV6-2/TRBV6-3|TRBD1
TGTGCCAGCAGTTACCGGACAGGCAACACTGAAGCTTTCTTT
CASSYRTGNTEAFF
>TRBJ2-7|-|TRBV7-9|-
TGTGCCAGCAGCCCCGGGGCAACTAATTCCTACGAGCAGTACTTC
CASSPGATNSYEQYF
>TRBJ1-1|-|TRBV5-8|-
TGTGCCAGCAGCTTGTATCTGGAGAACACTGAAGCTTTCTTT
CASSLYLENTEAFF
>TRBJ2-1|-|TRBV11-3|-
TGTGCCAGCAGCTTAGGGGGCTCCTACAATGAGCAGTTCTTC
CASSLGGSYNEQFF